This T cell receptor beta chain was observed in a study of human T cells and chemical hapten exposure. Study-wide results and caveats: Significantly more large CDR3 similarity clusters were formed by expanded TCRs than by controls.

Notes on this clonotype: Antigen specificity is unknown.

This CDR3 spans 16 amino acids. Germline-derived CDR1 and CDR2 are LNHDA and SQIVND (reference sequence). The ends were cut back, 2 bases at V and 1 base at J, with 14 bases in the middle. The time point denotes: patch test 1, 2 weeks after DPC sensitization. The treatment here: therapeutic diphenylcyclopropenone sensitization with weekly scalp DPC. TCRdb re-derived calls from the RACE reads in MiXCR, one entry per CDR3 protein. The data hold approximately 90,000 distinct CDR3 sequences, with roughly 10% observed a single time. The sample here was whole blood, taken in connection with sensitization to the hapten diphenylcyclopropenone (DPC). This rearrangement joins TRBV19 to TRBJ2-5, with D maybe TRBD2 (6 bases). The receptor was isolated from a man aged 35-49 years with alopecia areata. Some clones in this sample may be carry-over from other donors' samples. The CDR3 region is CASSILSRDPQETQYF. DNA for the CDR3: TGTGCCAGTAGTATACTCTCGCGGGACCCCCAAGAGACCCAGTACTTC.